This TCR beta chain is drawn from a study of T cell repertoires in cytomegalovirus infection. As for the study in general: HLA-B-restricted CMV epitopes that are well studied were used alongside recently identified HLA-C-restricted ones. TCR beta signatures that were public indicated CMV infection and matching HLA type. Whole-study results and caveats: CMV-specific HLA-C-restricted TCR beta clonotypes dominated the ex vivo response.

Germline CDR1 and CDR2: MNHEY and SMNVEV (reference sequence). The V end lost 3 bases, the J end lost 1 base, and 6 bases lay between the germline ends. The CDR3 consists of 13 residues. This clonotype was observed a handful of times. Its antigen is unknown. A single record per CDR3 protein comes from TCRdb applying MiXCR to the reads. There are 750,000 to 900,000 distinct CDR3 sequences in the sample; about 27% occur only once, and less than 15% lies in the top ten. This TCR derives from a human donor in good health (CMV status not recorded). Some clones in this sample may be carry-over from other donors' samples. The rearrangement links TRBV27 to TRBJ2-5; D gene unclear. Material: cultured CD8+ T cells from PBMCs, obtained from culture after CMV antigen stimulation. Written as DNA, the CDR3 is TGTGCCAGCAGTTTTATAGGCCAAGAGACCCAGTACTTC. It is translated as CASSFIGQETQYF.